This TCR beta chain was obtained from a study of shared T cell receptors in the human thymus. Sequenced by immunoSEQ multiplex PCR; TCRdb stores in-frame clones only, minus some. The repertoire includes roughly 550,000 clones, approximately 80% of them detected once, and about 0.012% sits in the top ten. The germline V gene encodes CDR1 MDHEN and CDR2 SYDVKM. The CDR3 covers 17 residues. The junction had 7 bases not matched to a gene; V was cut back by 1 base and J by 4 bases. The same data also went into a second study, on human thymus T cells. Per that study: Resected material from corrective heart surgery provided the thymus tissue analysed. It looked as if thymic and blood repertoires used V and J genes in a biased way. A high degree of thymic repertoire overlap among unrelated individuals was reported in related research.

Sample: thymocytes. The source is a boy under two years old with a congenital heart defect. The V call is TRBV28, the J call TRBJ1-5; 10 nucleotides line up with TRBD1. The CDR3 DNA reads TGTGCCAGCAGTTTATCCCGGGGGACAGGGGAGAATCAGCCCCAGCATTTT. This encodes CASSLSRGTGENQPQHF.